This TCR beta chain appears in the sequencing data of a study of T cell responses to AZD1222 COVID-19 vaccine. Notes on the study in general: Most donors were white British and more were female, and clonal diversity was possibly underestimated. Only 5 or 6 people who got AZD1222 tested seropositive at baseline. Repertoire sampling was restricted to post-peak T cell response timepoints. Close to half of all spike-specific TCRs reportedly target regions of the variants that are unmutated.

This clone has just one count. The antigen is undetermined. Only in-frame clones appear in the TCRdb table, and some are missing; sequencing was by immunoSEQ multiplex PCR. This table holds about 190,000 clones, more than 75% found once. Germline CDR1 SQVTM, CDR2 ANQGSEA. Trimming took off 3 bases at V and 2 bases at J, with 14 bases between the two ends. This CDR3 has 14 amino acids. This chain uses TRBV29-1 with TRBJ2-7, with a weak D call TRBD2 (5 bases). The sequence derives from an adult in good health. The material sequenced was peripheral blood, taken on day 0 of AZD1222 vaccination. The CDR3 here is CSVDPWRGTYEQYF. In nucleotides, the CDR3 is TGCAGCGTTGATCCTTGGAGAGGGACCTACGAGCAGTACTTC.